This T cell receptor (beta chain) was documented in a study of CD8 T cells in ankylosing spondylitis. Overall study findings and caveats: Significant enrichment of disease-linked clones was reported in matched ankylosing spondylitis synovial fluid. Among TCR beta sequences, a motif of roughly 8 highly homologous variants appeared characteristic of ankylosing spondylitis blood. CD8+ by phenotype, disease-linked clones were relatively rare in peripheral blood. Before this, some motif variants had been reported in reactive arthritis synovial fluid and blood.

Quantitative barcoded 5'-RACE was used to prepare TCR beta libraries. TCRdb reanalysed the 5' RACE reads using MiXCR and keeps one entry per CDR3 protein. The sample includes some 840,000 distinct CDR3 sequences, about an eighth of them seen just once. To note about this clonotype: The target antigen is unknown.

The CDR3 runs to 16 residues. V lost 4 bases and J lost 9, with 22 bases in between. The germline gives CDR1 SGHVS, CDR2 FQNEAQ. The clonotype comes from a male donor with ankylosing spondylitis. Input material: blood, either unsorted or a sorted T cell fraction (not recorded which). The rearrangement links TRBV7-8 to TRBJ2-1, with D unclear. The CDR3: CASSYESAFGFLEQFF. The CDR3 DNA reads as TGTGCCAGCAGCTATGAATCGGCGTTTGGCTTTCTTGAGCAGTTCTTC.